This T cell receptor beta chain is from a study of blood T cell repertoires in COVID-19. Study overall: COVID-19 samples collected from the United States, Italy and Spain covered acute and convalescent phases. Sample material is recorded as cDNA or gDNA derived from T cells, B-cell-depleted T cells, or PBMCs.

Original methodology: Quantification of nucleated cells was approximated via reference gene primer amplification. Profiled with immunoSEQ multiplex PCR; TCRdb holds only in-frame clones, not every one. The V and J calls and clone size are taken from that table; D and trimming were inferred from the DNA. The repertoire holds more than 85,000 clones, with roughly 81% as singletons. This clone showed up just a few times. Germline V gene lookup returns CDR1 SGHTA and CDR2 FQGNSA. J gave up 0 bases and V 4 bases, and 13 bases lay outside the gene matches. The CDR3 contains 18 residues. This sequence originates from a woman between 65 and 79 years old with acute or convalescent COVID-19. The rearrangement joins TRBV7-2 to TRBJ2-7; 9 bases agree with TRBD2. Input material: peripheral blood. The CDR3 is CASSSGAGGPKFSYEQYF. CDR3 bases: TGTGCCAGCAGCTCGGGGGCGGGAGGGCCCAAATTCTCCTACGAGCAGTACTTC.